These 20 T cell receptor beta chains were all obtained from the same sample, sequenced in a study of blood T cell repertoires in COVID-19. Sequenced by immunoSEQ multiplex PCR; TCRdb stores in-frame clones only, minus some. The sample consists of around 270,000 clones, under 90% of them appearing once. The sequenced material came from peripheral blood. The source is a man in his sixties with acute or convalescent COVID-19.

This clone was observed once. The V call is TRBV28, the J call TRBJ2-3; 13 bases map to TRBD2. The V gene end was trimmed by 2 bases and the J gene end by 3 bases; junction bases not matched to a gene: 23. Germline V lookup: CDR1 MDHEN, CDR2 SYDVKM. The CDR3 has 23 residues. CDR3 coding DNA: TGTGCCAGCAGTTTACTCCCTGGACAGGGGGTTTATCAACTAGCGGGAGGGACAGATACGCAGTATTTT. This codes for CASSLLPGQGVYQLAGGTDTQYF.

The rearrangement links TRBV10-3 to TRBJ2-5, with a possible D match to TRBD1 (6 bases). CDR1 ENHRY and CDR2 SYGVKD come from the germline V gene. This CDR3 comprises 12 residues. V lost 6 bases to trimming and J lost 1 base, with 6 bases between them. The DNA for the CDR3 is TGTGCCATCAGGGACAGCCAAGAGACCCAGTACTTC. Protein product: CAIRDSQETQYF.

V usage is TRBV6-9 and J usage is TRBJ2-3; D is perhaps TRBD2 (6 bases). Germline CDR1 is MNHGY and CDR2 is SVAAGI. The CDR3 length is 19 residues. The V and J ends lost 5 bases and 1 base respectively, with 25 bases between them. As DNA, the CDR3 is TGTGCCAGCAGTACCTATCGCGGGGCAGACCCCGGGGGCACAGATACGCAGTATTTT. Translated, it gives CASSTYRGADPGGTDTQYF.

The chain carries TRBV9 and TRBJ1-2; possibly TRBD1 for D (6 bases). The CDR3 runs 16 residues. The V and J ends lost 1 base and 1 base respectively, with 14 bases between them. Germline V lookup: CDR1 SGDLS, CDR2 YYNGEE. CDR3 sequence reads: CASSVTGTLINYGYTF. The CDR3 DNA follows: TGTGCCAGCAGCGTAACCGGGACACTCATTAACTATGGCTACACCTTC.

CDR3 nucleotide sequence: TGCGCCAGCAGCTTGGCGGGACTGATCTACGAGCAGTACTTC. Translation gives CASSLAGLIYEQYF. The gene calls are TRBV5-1 and TRBJ2-7; D perhaps matches TRBD2 (6 bases). This CDR3 is 14 amino acids long. From germline, CDR1 is SGHRS and CDR2 YFSETQ. V was trimmed by 0 bases and J by 3 bases, leaving 10 bases between them.

This chain joins TRBV6-5 and TRBJ2-7; TRBD1 is a possible D gene (5 bases). The CDR3 has 14 residues. Trimming took 6 bases from V and 5 from J, leaving 17 bases between them. Germline CDR1 reads MNHEY; CDR2 reads SVGAGI. CDR3 coding DNA: TGTGCCAGCAGACCCAACGATAGGGGAAACGAGCAGTACTTC. It translates to CASRPNDRGNEQYF.

V and J are TRBV27 and TRBJ2-6; 11 nucleotides match TRBD1. Germline V gene data show CDR1 as MNHEY and CDR2 as SMNVEV (reference sequence). The CDR3 totals 18 residues. The junction had 6 bases not matched to a gene; V was cut back by 5 bases and J by 0 bases. In nucleotides, the CDR3 is TGTGCCAGCAGTCTACGGGACAGGGGGGTCTCTGGGGCCAACGTCCTGACTTTC. It yields the protein CASSLRDRGVSGANVLTF.

In its sample, this clone was seen a few times. This chain uses TRBV28 with TRBJ2-4, with TRBD2 matching 15 bases. The CDR3 loop spans 18 amino acids. Trimming removed 6 bases from V and 2 bases from J; junction bases left unmatched: 8. CDR1 and CDR2 from the germline V gene are MDHEN and SYDVKM. CDR3 bases: TGTGCCAGCAGCCCAGGACTAGCGGGAGGGCCCACCAAAAACATTCAGTACTTC. Translating gives CASSPGLAGGPTKNIQYF.

The chain uses TRBV7-6 and TRBJ2-5, with TRBD1 matching 9 bases. Germline assignment: CDR1 SGHVS and CDR2 FNYEAQ. J was trimmed by 4 bases and V by 2 bases; bases with no gene match: 5. CDR3 length: 15 residues. Here the CDR3 DNA reads TGTGCCAGCAGCTTACCCGGGACAGGGTTAGAGACCCAGTACTTC. Translated, it gives CASSLPGTGLETQYF. Full variable domain (missing parts from reference TRBV7-6 and TRBJ2-5): GAGVSQSPRYKVTKRGQDVALRCDPISGHVSLYWYRQALGQGPEFLTYFNYEAQQDKSGLPNDRFSAERPEGSISTLTIQRTEQRDSAMYRCASSLPGTGLETQYFGPGTRLLVL.

This chain joins TRBV7-9 and TRBJ2-7; TRBD1 aligns across 9 bases. V dropped 4 bases and J dropped 3; count of bases not matched to a gene: 10. Looked up from germline, CDR1 is SEHNR and CDR2 is FQNEAQ (reference sequence). The CDR3 has 16 amino acids. The CDR3, as DNA: TGTGCCAGCAGCTCCCTCTTCGGACAGGGGTTCTACGAGCAGTACTTC. This gives the protein CASSSLFGQGFYEQYF.

V is TRBV5-1 and J is TRBJ2-1; TRBD2 might be the D (6 bases). CDR3 length: 16 amino acids. Trimming cost V 6 bases and J 4 bases, with 20 bases left between them. In germline, CDR1 is SGHRS, CDR2 YFSETQ. CDR3 sequence (DNA): TGCGCCAGCACCAGGGACTCCGCGGGCTCTTACAATGAGCAGTTCTTC. As protein: CASTRDSAGSYNEQFF.

The V and J genes are TRBV10-2 and TRBJ2-3; 11 bases match TRBD2. The CDR3 spans 15 residues. The ends lost 6 bases at V and 2 bases at J; junction bases unmatched: 4. CDR1 and CDR2 (germline): WSHSY, SAAADI. CDR3 sequence: CASRGTSGNTDTQYF. CDR3 nucleotides: TGCGCCAGCAGGGGGACTAGCGGCAACACAGATACGCAGTATTTT.

This chain uses TRBV27 with TRBJ2-7; 9 bases are shared with TRBD1. Trimming took 7 bases from V and 3 from J; bases not matched to a gene: 7. The CDR3 sequence is 14 residues long. In germline, CDR1 is MNHEY, CDR2 SMNVEV (reference sequence). Written as DNA, the CDR3 is TGTGCCAGCAAACTGGGACAGGGTAGCTACGAGCAGTACTTC. It specifies CASKLGQGSYEQYF.

The chain combines TRBV11-2 with TRBJ2-7; the D is unclear. CDR3 length equals 14 residues. CDR1 and CDR2 from the germline V gene are SGHAT and FQNNGV. Deletions cut 1 base from V and 0 bases from J, with 7 bases between. The CDR3 coding sequence is TGTGCCAGCAGCTTAGCGGTCCTCTCCTACGAGCAGTACTTC. This encodes CASSLAVLSYEQYF.

The chain is built from TRBV10-3 and TRBJ1-3, with D perhaps TRBD1 (6 bases). The V gene lost 6 bases and the J gene lost 4 bases, with 13 bases spanning the gap. The CDR3 extends over 14 amino acids. CDR1 ENHRY and CDR2 SYGVKD come from the germline V gene. As DNA, the CDR3 is TGTGCCATCAGGGGAACAGGGTCCGGAAACACCATATATTTT. This translates into CAIRGTGSGNTIYF.

This clone was counted a single time. The rearrangement uses TRBV28 and TRBJ2-1; no definite D call. The CDR3 is made up of 15 amino acids. CDR1 and CDR2 (germline): MDHEN, SYDVKM. V lost 5 bases and J 6 bases, leaving 17 bases between the germline ends. The CDR3 here is CASSIAVAGSNEQFF. CDR3 nucleotide sequence: TGTGCCAGCAGTATTGCGGTAGCCGGATCCAATGAGCAGTTCTTC. Together with reference TRBV28 and TRBJ2-1, the CDR3 gives the full variable domain: DVKVTQSSRYLVKRTGEKVFLECVQDMDHENMFWYRQDPGLGLRLIYFSYDVKMKEKGDIPEGYSVSREKKERFSLILESASTNQTSMYLCASSIAVAGSNEQFFGPGTRLTVL.

The rearrangement uses TRBV7-9 and TRBJ2-7; the D gene is possibly TRBD2 (7 bases). This CDR3 contains 15 residues. Germline V gene sequence: CDR1 SEHNR, CDR2 FQNEAQ (reference sequence). Trimming left V 5 bases short and J 2 bases short, with 16 bases between. CDR3: CASSPQGRGPYEQYF. The CDR3 coding sequence is TGTGCCAGCAGCCCCCAGGGGCGGGGGCCCTACGAGCAGTACTTC.

This clone has more than one count but fewer than ten. This chain connects TRBV11-3 to TRBJ2-2, with D possibly being TRBD1 (8 bases). Germline CDR1 is SGHNT and CDR2 is YENEEA. V dropped 7 bases and J dropped 2 bases, with 23 bases sitting between them. The CDR3 totals 18 residues. CDR3 DNA sequence: TGTGCCAGCACCCAGGGGGCCGGGCGGGGGCTCAACACCGGGGAGCTGTTTTTT. Its protein product is CASTQGAGRGLNTGELFF.

The chain combines TRBV18 with TRBJ2-1; 8 nucleotides match TRBD1. With 5 bases clipped from V and 2 bases from J, the junction kept 5 bases outside the gene matches. This CDR3 is 15 amino acids long. From germline, CDR1 is KGHSH and CDR2 LQKENI. The CDR3 loop reads CASSAGTGAYNEQFF. The CDR3 DNA sequence: TGTGCCAGCTCAGCCGGGACAGGCGCCTACAATGAGCAGTTCTTC. The full variable domain, rest sourced from reference TRBV18 and TRBJ2-1, is NAGVMQNPRHLVRRRGQEARLRCSPMKGHSHVYWYRQLPEEGLKFMVYLQKENIIDESGMPKERFSAEFPKEGPSILRIQQVVRGDSAAYFCASSAGTGAYNEQFFGPGTRLTVL.

The J gene is TRBJ2-1, the V gene TRBV2; weak D call: TRBD2 (6 bases). Trimming took 3 bases from V and 5 from J, leaving 14 bases between them. The CDR3 is made up of 15 amino acids. Germline V gene data show CDR1 as SNHLY and CDR2 as FYNNEI. CDR3 coding DNA: TGTGCCAGCAGTGATAGCGGCGGGAACAACAATGAGCAGTTCTTC. Amino acid sequence: CASSDSGGNNNEQFF.